This TCR beta chain was sequenced during a study of T cell changes during pregnancy in multiple sclerosis. The data were produced by immunoSEQ multiplex PCR, yet TCRdb's version contains in-frame clones alone and is incomplete. Of around 26,000 clones in the sample, roughly 86% were seen once. Unmatched junction bases numbered 10, after V lost 4 bases and J lost 5 bases. Germline assignment: CDR1 SGHRS and CDR2 YFSETQ. The CDR3 is made up of 16 amino acids. The receptor comes from a female donor in good health, enrolled as a control in a pregnancy study. This chain connects TRBV5-1 to TRBJ2-2, with 8 bases aligning to TRBD1. The sample in question was CD8+ T cells from peripheral blood mononuclear cells, obtained in the first trimester of pregnancy. CDR3 in DNA: TGCGCCAGCAGCCCAGGACAGGGAATCGGAACCGGGGAGCTGTTTTTT. Its protein is CASSPGQGIGTGELFF. The variable domain in full, completed from reference TRBV5-1 and TRBJ2-2, reads KAGVTQTPRYLIKTRGQQVTLSCSPISGHRSVSWYQQTPGQGLQFLFEYFSETQRNKGNFPGRFSGRQFSNSRSEMNVSTLELGDSALYLCASSPGQGIGTGELFFGEGSRLTVL.